This entry features one T cell receptor beta chain sequence. The data originate from a study of blood T cell repertoires in COVID-19. As for the study in general: COVID-19 samples from acute and convalescent phases originated in the United States, Italy and Spain. T cells, B-cell-depleted T cells, or PBMCs provided the cDNA or gDNA that served as material.

In the original analysis: Cell counts per sample came from amplifying reference gene primers. Clones were sequenced by immunoSEQ multiplex PCR, and TCRdb holds only the in-frame ones, with some missing. V and J calls and clone size are those listed in that table; D and trimming were worked out from the DNA. Here the sample spans hundreds of thousands of clones, 85% to 90% being singletons. This CDR3 is 16 amino acids long. V shed 4 bases, J shed 7 bases, and the junction held 8 bases outside the gene matches. CDR1 MRHNA and CDR2 SNTAGT come from the germline V gene. This TCR was recovered from a woman under 30 with acute or convalescent COVID-19. The sequenced material came from peripheral blood. The chain links TRBV6-4 to TRBJ2-2; 11 nucleotides agree with TRBD2. CDR3 in DNA: TGTGCCAGCAGTGGAGCTAGCGGGGGGACAATCGGGGAGCTGTTTTTT. Amino acid sequence: CASSGASGGTIGELFF.